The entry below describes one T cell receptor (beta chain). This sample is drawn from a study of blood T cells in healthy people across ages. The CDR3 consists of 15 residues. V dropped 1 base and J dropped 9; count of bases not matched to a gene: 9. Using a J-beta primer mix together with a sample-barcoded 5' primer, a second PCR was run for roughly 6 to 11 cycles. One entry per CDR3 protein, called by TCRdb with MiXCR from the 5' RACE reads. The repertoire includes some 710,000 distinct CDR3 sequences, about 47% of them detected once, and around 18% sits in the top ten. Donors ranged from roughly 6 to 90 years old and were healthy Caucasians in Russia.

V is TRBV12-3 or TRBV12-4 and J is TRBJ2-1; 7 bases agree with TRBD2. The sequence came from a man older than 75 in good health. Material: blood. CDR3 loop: CASSLGGEGLSEQFF. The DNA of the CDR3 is TGTGCCAGCAGTTTAGGGGGGGAGGGCCTCTCTGAGCAGTTCTTC.